What follows are 22 T cell receptor beta chains derived from one specimen sequenced in a study of cytomegalovirus exposure and HLA in healthy donors. The PCR ran on 60 Vbeta and 13 Jbeta primers. Repertoires were generated with immunoSEQ multiplex PCR, while TCRdb's copy carries only in-frame clones and drops some. The data hold approximately 180,000 clones, with over 70% observed a single time. The source material was PBMCs. All receptors derive from a woman under 40 in good health and CMV-seropositive.

This chain uses TRBV5-1 with TRBJ1-2, with 8 bases identical to TRBD1. The J segment lost 5 bases and the V segment lost 5 bases, leaving 8 bases of the junction unmatched. This CDR3 comprises 14 residues. Germline V gene sequence: CDR1 SGHRS, CDR2 YFSETQ. The CDR3 protein is CASRAGTGGYGYTF. For the CDR3, the DNA is TGCGCCAGCAGGGCCGGGACAGGCGGGTATGGCTACACCTTC.

This chain connects TRBV7-2 to TRBJ2-1, with D possibly matching TRBD2 (6 bases). In germline, CDR1 is SGHTA, CDR2 FQGNSA. V was pared by 5 bases and J by 2 bases, with 22 bases between. The CDR3 spans 18 residues. The CDR3 DNA sequence: TGTGCCAGCAGCCGTCTTCGGCCCGGGGAGGTGGCCTACAATGAGCAGTTCTTC. Amino acid sequence: CASSRLRPGEVAYNEQFF.

This sequence joins TRBV14 and TRBJ1-1; D is ambiguous. The CDR3 sequence is 11 residues long. V lost 1 base and J 9 bases, leaving 6 bases between the germline ends. The germline V gene has CDR1 SGHDN and CDR2 FVKESK. CDR3 in amino acids: CASSQVDKAFF. CDR3 in DNA: TGTGCCAGCAGCCAAGTAGATAAAGCTTTCTTT.

V and J are TRBV19 and TRBJ1-2; a possible D gene is TRBD1 (6 bases). Trimming removed 4 bases at V and 0 bases at J, with 9 bases between. Per germline, CDR1 LNHDA and CDR2 SQIVND (reference sequence). The CDR3 is 14 residues long. The CDR3 loop is CASSTAGANYGYTF. CDR3 sequence (DNA): TGTGCCAGTAGTACAGCAGGGGCTAACTATGGCTACACCTTC.

The V gene is TRBV4-3, the J gene TRBJ2-1, with 10 bases matching TRBD2. Germline loops: CDR1 LGHNA, CDR2 YSLEER. V gave up 4 bases and J gave up 4 bases; unmatched junction bases: 13. The CDR3 loop spans 18 amino acids. CDR3 sequence (DNA): TGCGCCAGCAGCCGAGACCTCGAGCGGGAGGGCCGTTACAATGAGCAGTTCTTC. Amino acids: CASSRDLEREGRYNEQFF.

This clone has more than one count but fewer than ten. The chain links TRBV2 to TRBJ2-7, with D maybe TRBD1 (6 bases). Trimming took 7 bases from V and 6 from J, leaving 10 bases between them. This CDR3 has 11 amino acids. Germline V CDR1 and CDR2: SNHLY, FYNNEI. Here the CDR3 DNA reads TGTGCCAGCATGCAGGGGTCCGAGCAGTACTTC. This encodes CASMQGSEQYF.

In this sample, this clone turned up a few times. V gene TRBV30 combines with J gene TRBJ2-3; the match to TRBD1 covers 10 bases. The V and J ends lost 6 bases and 5 bases, in that order; junction bases with no gene match: 8. This CDR3 contains 14 residues. Per the germline V gene, CDR1 is GTSNPN and CDR2 is SVGIG (reference sequence). The CDR3 nucleotides are TGTGCCTGCTACGACAGGGGGCGCAGAGATACGCAGTATTTT. It specifies CACYDRGRRDTQYF.

The chain combines TRBV12-5 with TRBJ2-5, with 9 positions matching TRBD2. The CDR3 has 17 amino acids. Losses at the gene ends were 4 bases for V and 0 bases for J; bases not matched to a gene: 9. CDR1 is LGHNT and CDR2 is FRNRAP in the germline V gene. Here the CDR3 DNA reads TGTGCTAGTGGTTCAACTTCCAGCGGGGGGTACCAAGAGACCCAGTACTTC. Protein: CASGSTSSGGYQETQYF.

This sequence joins TRBV10-1 and TRBJ2-3; the D is unclear. Trimming removed 3 bases from V and 0 bases from J, with 10 bases in between. The CDR3 consists of 15 residues. In germline, CDR1 is WNHNN, CDR2 SYGVQD (reference sequence). CDR3 protein: CASSDNFPSTDTQYF. DNA for the CDR3: TGCGCCAGCAGTGATAACTTCCCTAGCACAGATACGCAGTATTTT.

This clone occurred a few times. The J gene is TRBJ1-5, the V gene TRBV28; D is undetermined. This CDR3 spans 14 amino acids. The V end was cut by 7 bases, the J end by 0 bases, with 10 bases between. Germline lookup yields CDR1 MDHEN and CDR2 SYDVKM. The CDR3 loop is CASNLPFSNQPQHF. CDR3 bases: TGTGCCAGCAATCTACCCTTTAGCAATCAGCCCCAGCATTTT.

As for this clone: The same CDR3 can be traced to other DNA sequences in this sample. The rearrangement joins TRBV9 to TRBJ2-1, with 11 nucleotides matching TRBD2. V lost 0 bases, J lost 4 bases, and 3 bases stayed unmatched. CDR3 length equals 16 residues. CDR1 SGDLS and CDR2 YYNGEE come from the germline V gene. The CDR3 DNA follows: TGTGCCAGCAGCGTAGTGGGGACTAGCGGATACAATGAGCAGTTCTTC. Amino acids: CASSVVGTSGYNEQFF.

This clone has more than one count but fewer than ten. This sequence joins TRBV28 and TRBJ2-7; D uncertain. Trimming shortened V by 3 bases and J by 2 bases, and 11 bases separated the two germline ends. Germline CDR1 and CDR2: MDHEN and SYDVKM. The CDR3 is 14 residues long. DNA for the CDR3: TGTGCCAGCAGTTTTCGAACTATCACCTACGAGCAGTACTTC. It specifies CASSFRTITYEQYF.

J is TRBJ1-6 and V is TRBV6-5; TRBD1 matches 7 bases. CDR3 length: 13 residues. The germline gives CDR1 MNHEY, CDR2 SVGAGI. V lost 7 bases and J lost 8; bases outside the gene matches: 5. This CDR3 reads CASTRTGDSPLHF. The CDR3 region has the DNA TGTGCCAGCACACGTACAGGGGATTCACCCCTCCACTTT.

In DNA form, the CDR3 reads TGTGCCAGCAGCCCCACGGGGAAGCTTTCCCCCTACGAGCAGTACTTC. It specifies CASSPTGKLSPYEQYF. The chain carries TRBV28 and TRBJ2-7, with a tentative D call TRBD2 (5 bases). Germline V lookup: CDR1 MDHEN, CDR2 SYDVKM. This CDR3 is 16 amino acids long. Trimming cost V 6 bases and J 2 bases, with 20 bases left between them.

This clone was seen a handful of times. The chain has TRBV7-2 and TRBJ1-3; 8 positions agree with TRBD1. Germline values: CDR1 SGHTA, CDR2 FQGNSA. The CDR3 is 15 amino acids. Trimming cost V 5 bases and J 0 bases; bases outside gene matches: 3. The CDR3 loop reads CASSATGASGNTIYF. In nucleotides, the CDR3 is TGTGCCAGCAGCGCGACAGGGGCCTCTGGAAACACCATATATTTT.

This chain links TRBV4-3 with TRBJ2-1; 11 bases are shared with TRBD1. The CDR3 is 15 residues long. The germline gives CDR1 LGHNA, CDR2 YSLEER. After removal of 4 bases from V and 5 bases from J, the junction contained 4 bases not matched to a gene. CDR3 DNA: TGCGCCAGCAGCCCGGACAGGGGGCCCAACAATGAGCAGTTCTTC. Protein: CASSPDRGPNNEQFF.

The chain has TRBV27 and TRBJ2-6; D might be TRBD1 (5 bases). The CDR3 loop spans 17 amino acids. The germline V gene has CDR1 MNHEY and CDR2 SMNVEV (reference sequence). V lost 5 bases, J lost 0 bases, and 14 bases lay in between. CDR3 bases: TGTGCCAGCAGTGGGGCAGGGTCGTACTCTGGGGCCAACGTCCTGACTTTC. It codes for CASSGAGSYSGANVLTF.

This clone has a handful of counts. The CDR3: CASSERTGGMNTEAFF. The CDR3 DNA reads TGTGCCAGCAGTGAGAGGACAGGGGGAATGAACACTGAAGCTTTCTTT. V usage is TRBV25-1 and J usage is TRBJ1-1; TRBD1 agrees at 10 bases. The CDR3 length is 16 residues. Germline V gives CDR1 MGHDK, CDR2 SYGVNS. V trimming: 3 bases; J trimming: 0 bases; junction bases outside the gene matches: 4.

In its sample, this clone was seen once. The V call is TRBV29-1, the J call TRBJ2-5; 12 bases are shared with TRBD2. The assigned J gene may be wrong: the sequence end matches TRBJ2-7 better. CDR1 and CDR2 (germline): SQVTM, ANQGSEA. The CDR3 is made up of 15 amino acids. The CDR3 is CSVEGLAGAHYEQYF. Here the CDR3 DNA reads TGCAGCGTTGAAGGACTAGCGGGAGCCCACTACGAGCAGTACTTC.

This rearrangement joins TRBV29-1 to TRBJ2-3; TRBD1 matches 11 bases. The V and J ends lost 7 bases and 5 bases, in that order; junction bases with no gene match: 8. This CDR3 has 14 amino acids. The V gene's germline CDR1 is SQVTM and CDR2 ANQGSEA. The CDR3 protein is CSAKPGTGGDTQYF. CDR3 nucleotides: TGCAGCGCTAAACCCGGGACAGGGGGAGATACGCAGTATTTT.

In its sample, this clone was seen a few times. The rearrangement joins TRBV6-6 to TRBJ2-1, with D tentatively TRBD1 (5 bases). The CDR3 sequence is 12 residues long. The germline gives CDR1 MNHNY, CDR2 SVGAGI (reference sequence). Trimming took 5 bases from V and 3 from J, leaving 5 bases between them. The CDR3 protein is CASSDSYNEQFF. CDR3 coding DNA: TGTGCCAGCAGTGACAGCTACAATGAGCAGTTCTTC.

This clone appeared a few times. The gene calls are TRBV2 and TRBJ1-5, with 8 bases identical to TRBD1. V lost 4 bases and J lost 5; bases outside the gene matches: 7. Germline CDR1 SNHLY, CDR2 FYNNEI. CDR3 size: 15 residues. The CDR3 nucleotides read TGTGCCAGCAGTGGGACAGGGTTATCGGATCAGCCCCAGCATTTT. Its protein is CASSGTGLSDQPQHF.